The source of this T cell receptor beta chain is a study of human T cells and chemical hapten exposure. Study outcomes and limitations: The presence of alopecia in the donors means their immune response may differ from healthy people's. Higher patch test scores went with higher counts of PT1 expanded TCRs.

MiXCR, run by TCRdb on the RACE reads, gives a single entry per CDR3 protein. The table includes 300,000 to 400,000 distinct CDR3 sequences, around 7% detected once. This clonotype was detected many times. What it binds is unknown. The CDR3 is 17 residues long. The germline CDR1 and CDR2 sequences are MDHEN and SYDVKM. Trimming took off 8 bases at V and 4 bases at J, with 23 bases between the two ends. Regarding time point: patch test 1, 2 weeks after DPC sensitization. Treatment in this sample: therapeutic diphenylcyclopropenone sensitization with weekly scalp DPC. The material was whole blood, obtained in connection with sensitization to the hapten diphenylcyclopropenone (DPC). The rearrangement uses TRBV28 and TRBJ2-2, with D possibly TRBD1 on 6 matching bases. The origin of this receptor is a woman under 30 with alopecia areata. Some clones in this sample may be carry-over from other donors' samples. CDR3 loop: CASCPGTLSAFTGELFF. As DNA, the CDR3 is TGTGCCAGCTGCCCCGGGACACTCTCTGCTTTCACCGGGGAGCTGTTTTTT.